This T cell receptor (beta chain) is from a study of graft-versus-host responses after intestinal transplantation. Across the whole study: Each transplant was multivisceral, liver-intestinal, or isolated intestinal. Each patient got anti-thymocyte globulin induction, then tacrolimus and steroids for roughly 3 years.

Assay: immunoSEQ multiplex PCR; the TCRdb copy retains only in-frame clones and omits some. Of 15,000 to 20,000 clones listed, approximately 80% are singletons. Intraepithelial lymphocytes and lamina propria lymphocytes were released through processing of graft tissue. With V trimmed by 5 bases and J by 6 bases, 8 bases remained unmatched. CDR1 is MDHEN and CDR2 is SYDVKM in the germline V gene. The CDR3 sequence is 14 residues long. This clonotype originated in a human patient who received an intestinal transplant, so some T cells may come from the graft donor. The chain is built from TRBV28 and TRBJ2-7; 9 bases fit TRBD1. Sequenced material: ileum tissue, taken 17 days after transplant. The CDR3 bases are TGTGCCAGCAGTACCCGGGACAGGGAAAGCGAGCAGTACTTC. The encoded protein is CASSTRDRESEQYF.